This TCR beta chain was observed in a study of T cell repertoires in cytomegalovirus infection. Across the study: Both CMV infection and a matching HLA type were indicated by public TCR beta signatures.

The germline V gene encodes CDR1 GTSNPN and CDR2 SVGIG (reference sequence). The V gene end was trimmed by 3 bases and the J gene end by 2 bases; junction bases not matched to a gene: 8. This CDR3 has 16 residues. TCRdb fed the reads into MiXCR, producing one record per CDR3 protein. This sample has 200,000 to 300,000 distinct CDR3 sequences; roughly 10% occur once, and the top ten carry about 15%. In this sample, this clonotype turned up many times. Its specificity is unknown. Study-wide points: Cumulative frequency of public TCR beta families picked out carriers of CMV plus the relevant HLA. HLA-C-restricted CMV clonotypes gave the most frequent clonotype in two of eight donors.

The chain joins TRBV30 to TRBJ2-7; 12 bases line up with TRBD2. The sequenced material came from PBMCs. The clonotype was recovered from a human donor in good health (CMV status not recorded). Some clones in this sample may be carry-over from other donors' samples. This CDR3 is CAWRGTSGRLTYEQYF. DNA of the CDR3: TGTGCCTGGAGAGGAACTAGCGGGAGGTTAACCTACGAGCAGTACTTC.